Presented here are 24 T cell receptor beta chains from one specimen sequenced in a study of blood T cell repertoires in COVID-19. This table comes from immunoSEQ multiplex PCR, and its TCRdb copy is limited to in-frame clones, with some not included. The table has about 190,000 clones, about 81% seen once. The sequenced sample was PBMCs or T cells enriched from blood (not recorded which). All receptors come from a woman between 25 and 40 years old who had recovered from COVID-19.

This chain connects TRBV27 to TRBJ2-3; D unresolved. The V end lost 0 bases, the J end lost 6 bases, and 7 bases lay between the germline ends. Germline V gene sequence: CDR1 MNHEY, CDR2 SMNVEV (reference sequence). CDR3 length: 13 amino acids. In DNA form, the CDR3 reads TGTGCCAGCAGTTTATCGGGCTGGGATACGCAGTATTTT. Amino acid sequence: CASSLSGWDTQYF.

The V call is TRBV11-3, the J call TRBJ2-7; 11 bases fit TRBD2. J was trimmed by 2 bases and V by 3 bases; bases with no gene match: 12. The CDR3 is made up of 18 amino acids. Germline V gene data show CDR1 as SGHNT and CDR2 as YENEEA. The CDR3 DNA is TGTGCCAGCAGCTTGAGACTAGCGGGGTATGGTATAACCTACGAGCAGTACGTC. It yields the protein CASSLRLAGYGITYEQYV.

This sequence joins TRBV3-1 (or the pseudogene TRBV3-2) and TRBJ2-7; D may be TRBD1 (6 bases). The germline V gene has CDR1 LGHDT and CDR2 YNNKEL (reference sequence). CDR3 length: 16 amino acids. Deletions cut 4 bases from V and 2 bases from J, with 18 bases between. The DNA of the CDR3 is TGTGCCAGCAGCCCTGTAGAACAGGGCAGGACCTACGAGCAGTACTTC. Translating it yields CASSPVEQGRTYEQYF.

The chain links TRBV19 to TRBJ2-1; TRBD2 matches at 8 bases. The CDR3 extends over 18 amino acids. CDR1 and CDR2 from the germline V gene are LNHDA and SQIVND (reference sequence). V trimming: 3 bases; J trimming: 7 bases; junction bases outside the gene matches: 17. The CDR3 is CASSIQRGHKGLANEQFF. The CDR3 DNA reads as TGTGCCAGTAGTATCCAGCGGGGGCATAAGGGGTTGGCAAATGAGCAGTTCTTC.

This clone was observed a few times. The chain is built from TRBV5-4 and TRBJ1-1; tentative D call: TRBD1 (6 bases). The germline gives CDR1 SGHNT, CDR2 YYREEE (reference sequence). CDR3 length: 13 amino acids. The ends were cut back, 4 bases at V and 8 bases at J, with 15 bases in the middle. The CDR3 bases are TGTGCCAGCAGCCCTGGGAGGGGACAAGAAGCTTTCTTT. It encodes CASSPGRGQEAFF.

This chain's CDR3 is CASSLGRQGVNSPLHF. The CDR3 DNA reads as TGTGCCAGCAGCTTAGGTCGACAGGGGGTCAATTCACCCCTCCACTTT. The chain uses TRBV7-2 and TRBJ1-6; TRBD1 aligns across 9 bases. The CDR3 spans 16 residues. Trimming removed 1 base from V and 7 bases from J; junction bases left unmatched: 5. Germline CDR1 and CDR2: SGHTA and FQGNSA.

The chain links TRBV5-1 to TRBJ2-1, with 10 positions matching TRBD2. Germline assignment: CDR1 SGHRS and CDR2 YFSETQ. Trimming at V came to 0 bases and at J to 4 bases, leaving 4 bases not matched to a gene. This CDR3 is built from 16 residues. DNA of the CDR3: TGCGCCAGCAGCTTGGGTCTAGCGGGAGTTTACAATGAGCAGTTCTTC. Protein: CASSLGLAGVYNEQFF.

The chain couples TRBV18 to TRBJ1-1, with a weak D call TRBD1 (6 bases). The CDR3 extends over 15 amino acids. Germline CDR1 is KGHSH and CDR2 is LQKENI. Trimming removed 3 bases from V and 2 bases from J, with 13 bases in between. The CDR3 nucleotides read TGTGCCAGCTCACCGACTCGGACAGACAACACTGAAGCTTTCTTT. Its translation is CASSPTRTDNTEAFF.

The CDR3 protein is CASSVGQSKGGYTF. Here the CDR3 DNA reads TGTGCCAGCAGCGTAGGACAGTCCAAGGGTGGCTACACCTTC. The rearrangement joins TRBV9 to TRBJ1-2; perhaps TRBD1 as D (5 bases). CDR1 and CDR2 (germline): SGDLS, YYNGEE. The CDR3 loop spans 14 amino acids. Deletions cut 0 bases from V and 7 bases from J, with 13 bases between.

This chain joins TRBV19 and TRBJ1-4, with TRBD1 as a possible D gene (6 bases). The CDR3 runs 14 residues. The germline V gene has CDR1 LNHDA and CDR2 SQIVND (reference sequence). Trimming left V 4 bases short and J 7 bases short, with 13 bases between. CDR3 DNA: TGTGCCAGTAGTACAGGGGCTGGTAGTGAAAAACTGTTTTTT. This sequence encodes CASSTGAGSEKLFF.

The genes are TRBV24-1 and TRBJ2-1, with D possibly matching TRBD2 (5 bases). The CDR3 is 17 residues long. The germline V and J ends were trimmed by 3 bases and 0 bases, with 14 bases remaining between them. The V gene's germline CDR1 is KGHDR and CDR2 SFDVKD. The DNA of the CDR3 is TGTGCCACCAGTGATCAAGCGGTGTACGGCTCCTACAATGAGCAGTTCTTC. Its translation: CATSDQAVYGSYNEQFF.

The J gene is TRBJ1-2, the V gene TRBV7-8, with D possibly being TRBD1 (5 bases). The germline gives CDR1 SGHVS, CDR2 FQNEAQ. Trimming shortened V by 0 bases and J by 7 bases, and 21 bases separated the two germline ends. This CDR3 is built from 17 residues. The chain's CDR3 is CASSLARQDIIGGGYTF. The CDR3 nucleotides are TGTGCCAGCAGCTTAGCGCGGCAGGATATTATCGGGGGTGGCTACACCTTC.

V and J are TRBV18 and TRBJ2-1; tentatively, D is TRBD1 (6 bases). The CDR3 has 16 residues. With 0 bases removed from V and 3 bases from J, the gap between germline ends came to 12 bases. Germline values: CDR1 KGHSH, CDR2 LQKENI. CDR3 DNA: TGTGCCAGCTCACCACCGTTTTCAGGGGTCTACAATGAGCAGTTCTTC. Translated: CASSPPFSGVYNEQFF.

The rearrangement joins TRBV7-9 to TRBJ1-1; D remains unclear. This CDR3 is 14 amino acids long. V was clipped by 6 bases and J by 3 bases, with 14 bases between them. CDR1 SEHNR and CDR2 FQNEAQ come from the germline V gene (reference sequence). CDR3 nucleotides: TGTGCCAGCAGTCCTTCAGGTCAGCACACTGAAGCTTTCTTT. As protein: CASSPSGQHTEAFF.

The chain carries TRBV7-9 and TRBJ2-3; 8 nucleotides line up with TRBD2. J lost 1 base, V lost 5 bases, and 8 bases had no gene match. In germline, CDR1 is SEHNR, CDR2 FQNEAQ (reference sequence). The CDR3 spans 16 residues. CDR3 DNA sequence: TGTGCCAGCAGCCCGAGAGGACTAGCAGGCACAGATACGCAGTATTTT. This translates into CASSPRGLAGTDTQYF.

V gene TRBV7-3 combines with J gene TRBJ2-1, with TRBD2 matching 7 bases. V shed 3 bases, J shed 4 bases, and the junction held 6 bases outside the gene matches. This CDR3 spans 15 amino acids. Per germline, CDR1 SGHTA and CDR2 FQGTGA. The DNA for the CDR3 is TGTGCCAGCAGCTTCCAGGGCGGGGGATACAATGAGCAGTTCTTC. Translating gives CASSFQGGGYNEQFF.

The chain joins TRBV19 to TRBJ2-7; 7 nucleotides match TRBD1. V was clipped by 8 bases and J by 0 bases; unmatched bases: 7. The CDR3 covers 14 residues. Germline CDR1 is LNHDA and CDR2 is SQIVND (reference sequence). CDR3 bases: TGTGCCAGTGCCCGGGACAGAGACTCCTACGAGCAGTACTTC. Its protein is CASARDRDSYEQYF. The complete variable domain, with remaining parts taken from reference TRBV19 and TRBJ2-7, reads DGGITQSPKYLFRKEGQNVTLSCEQNLNHDAMYWYRQDPGQGLRLIYYSQIVNDFQKGDIAEGYSVSREKKESFPLTVTSAQKNPTAFYLCASARDRDSYEQYFGPGTRLTVT.

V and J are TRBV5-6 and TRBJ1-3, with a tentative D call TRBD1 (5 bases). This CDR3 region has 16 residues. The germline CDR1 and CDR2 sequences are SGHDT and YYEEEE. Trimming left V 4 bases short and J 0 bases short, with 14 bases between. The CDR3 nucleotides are TGTGCCAGCAGCCCCTCGGGACTCCTCTCTGGAAACACCATATATTTT. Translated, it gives CASSPSGLLSGNTIYF.

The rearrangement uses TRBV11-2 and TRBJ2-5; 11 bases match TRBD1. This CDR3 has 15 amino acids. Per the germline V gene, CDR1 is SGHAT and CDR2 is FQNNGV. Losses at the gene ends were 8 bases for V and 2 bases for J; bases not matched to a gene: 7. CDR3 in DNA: TGTGCCAGCTGCTGGACAGGGGGCTCTCAAGAGACCCAGTACTTC. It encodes CASCWTGGSQETQYF.

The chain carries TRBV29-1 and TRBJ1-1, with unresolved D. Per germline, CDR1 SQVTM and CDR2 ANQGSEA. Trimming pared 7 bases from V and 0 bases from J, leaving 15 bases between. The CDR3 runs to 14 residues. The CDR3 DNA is TGCAGCGGAAACTTGGCGGGAATGAACACTGAAGCTTTCTTT. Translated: CSGNLAGMNTEAFF.

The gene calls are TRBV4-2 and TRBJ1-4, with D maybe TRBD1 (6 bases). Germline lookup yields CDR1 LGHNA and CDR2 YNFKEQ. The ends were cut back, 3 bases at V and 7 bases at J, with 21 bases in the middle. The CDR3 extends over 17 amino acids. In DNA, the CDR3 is TGTGCCAGCAGCCAGGCCCCCTTTGGGGGCAATGGTGAAAAACTGTTTTTT. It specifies CASSQAPFGGNGEKLFF.

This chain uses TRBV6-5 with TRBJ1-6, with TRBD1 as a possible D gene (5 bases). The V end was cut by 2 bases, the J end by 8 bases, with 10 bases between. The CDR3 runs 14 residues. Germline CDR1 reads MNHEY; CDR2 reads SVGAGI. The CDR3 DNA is TGTGCCAGCAGTTACCAGGGTGTGGATTCACCCCTCCACTTT. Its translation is CASSYQGVDSPLHF.

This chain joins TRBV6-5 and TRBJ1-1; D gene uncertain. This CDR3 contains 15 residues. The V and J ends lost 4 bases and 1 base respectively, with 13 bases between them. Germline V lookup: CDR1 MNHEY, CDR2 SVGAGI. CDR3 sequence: CASSFGVPSNTEAFF. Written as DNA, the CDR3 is TGTGCCAGCAGTTTCGGGGTTCCATCGAACACTGAAGCTTTCTTT.

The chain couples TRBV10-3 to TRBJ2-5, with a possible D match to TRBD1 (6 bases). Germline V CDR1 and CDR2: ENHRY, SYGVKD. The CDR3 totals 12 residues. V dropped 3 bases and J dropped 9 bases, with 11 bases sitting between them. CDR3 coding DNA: TGTGCCATCAGTGAAGGGGGTTTCGCCCAGTACTTC. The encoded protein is CAISEGGFAQYF.